This entry features one T cell receptor (beta chain) sequence. Its matching antigen is unknown. This specimen belongs to a study of radiotherapy plus CTLA-4 blockade in lung cancer. Across the whole study: Among all patients, about 19% showed objective responses, while about 30% had disease control. General study findings and limits: Following radiotherapy plus ipilimumab, tumor-derived TCR clones expanded in the blood. Among reported predictors of response, early blood T cell clone dynamics with interferon-beta performed best.

The repertoire was sequenced with immunoSEQ multiplex PCR; TCRdb's copy has only in-frame clones and lacks some. Here the sample spans approximately 46,000 clones, about 88% being singletons. V shed 4 bases and J shed 6 bases, with 18 bases lying between them. The CDR3 covers 14 residues. Germline V gives CDR1 SQVTM, CDR2 ANQGSEA. This material consisted of peripheral blood, taken from a patient treated with radiotherapy plus ipilimumab. The chain carries TRBV29-1 and TRBJ1-1; D not resolved. The sequence was obtained from a human donor with non-small cell lung cancer whose response to radiotherapy plus ipilimumab could not be evaluated. The CDR3 DNA reads TGCAGCGTTGGGCCGCAGGCCCCCGGCGCTGAAGCTTTCTTT. It yields the protein CSVGPQAPGAEAFF. Using reference TRBV29-1 and TRBJ1-1 for the parts outside the CDR3, the full variable domain is SAVISQKPSRDICQRGTSLTIQCQVDSQVTMMFWYRQQPGQSLTLIATANQGSEATYESGFVIDKFPISRPNLTFSTLTVSNMSPEDSSIYLCSVGPQAPGAEAFFGQGTRLTVV.